This TCR beta chain was observed in a study of shared clonotypes between healthy human individuals. The CDR3 consists of 18 residues. Germline lookup yields CDR1 LNHDA and CDR2 SQIVND (reference sequence). V was pared by 1 base and J by 2 bases, with 10 bases of the junction left unmatched. The data were produced by immunoSEQ multiplex PCR, yet TCRdb's version contains in-frame clones alone and is incomplete. Of 2 million to 3 million clones in the sample, 80% to 95% were seen once. The gene calls are TRBV19 and TRBJ2-5; 10 positions match TRBD1. Sequenced: naive CD4+ T cells from PBMCs. Subset reported: CD45RA+ positively selected. The clonotype comes from a man between 18 and 35 years old in good health. Some clones in this sample may be carry-over from other donors' samples. The DNA for the CDR3 is TGTGCCAGTAGTATAGCCCGGGGGACAGGGGACGGACAAGAGACCCAGTACTTC. Translation gives CASSIARGTGDGQETQYF.